This TCR beta chain appears in the sequencing data of a study of cytomegalovirus exposure and HLA in healthy donors. A note on this clone: Antigen specificity is unknown.

Overall study findings and caveats: CMV serostatus was the sole immune exposure data available. Common viral pathogens (according to a later analysis) appeared linked to several of the most significant clusters.

Germline-derived CDR1 and CDR2 are SEHNR and FQNEAQ (reference sequence). This CDR3 contains 16 residues. Germline trimming cut 4 bases from V and 9 bases from J; bases unmatched to any gene: 14. The primer mix had 60 Vbeta and 13 Jbeta primers. Using immunoSEQ multiplex PCR, the repertoire was profiled, and TCRdb retains in-frame clones only, with some absent. The sample data list approximately 110,000 clones. The TCR originated in a young man in good health and CMV-seronegative. The sequenced sample consisted of PBMCs. V usage is TRBV7-9 and J usage is TRBJ2-7; 11 nucleotides line up with TRBD2. In DNA, the CDR3 is TGTGCCAGCAGCTCCGGACTAGCGGGCACCACGGAGGGGCAGTACTTC. Amino acid sequence: CASSSGLAGTTEGQYF.